Detailed here is one T cell receptor beta chain. This entry is derived from a study of control samples from healthy donors and cancer patients. The data were produced by immunoSEQ multiplex PCR, yet TCRdb's version contains in-frame clones alone and is incomplete. The table shows roughly 90,000 clones, with approximately 88% occurring only once. The V and J ends lost 4 bases and 7 bases respectively, with 14 bases between them. The CDR3 is made up of 15 amino acids. Germline V gene lookup returns CDR1 SGHTA and CDR2 FQGNSA. The sequenced sample consisted of PBMCs. The TCR was taken from a woman aged 50 to 65 with colorectal cancer. This chain uses TRBV7-2 with TRBJ1-6; TRBD1 might be the D (6 bases). The CDR3 sequence: CASSSGVWQNSPLHF. The CDR3 nucleotides are TGTGCCAGCAGCTCAGGGGTCTGGCAGAATTCACCCCTCCACTTT.